Below, one T cell receptor beta chain is given with its context. Under the authors' procedure: Quantification of nucleated cells was approximated via reference gene primer amplification. Measured with immunoSEQ multiplex PCR; TCRdb has only the in-frame clones, and not every one. The V and J calls and clone size come from that table; D and trimming were worked out from the DNA. The table records some 80,000 clones, approximately 78% of them present only once. This entry is derived from a study of blood T cell repertoires in COVID-19. On the study more broadly: Some COVID-19 samples were acute and others convalescent; all came from the United States, Italy and Spain. Sample material is recorded as cDNA or gDNA derived from T cells, B-cell-depleted T cells, or PBMCs.

Germline assignment: CDR1 SNHLY and CDR2 FYNNEI. V dropped 5 bases and J dropped 3 bases, with 9 bases sitting between them. The CDR3 length is 13 residues. The source material was peripheral blood. This sequence was found in a woman between 70 and 85 years old with acute or convalescent COVID-19. The rearrangement joins TRBV2 to TRBJ2-3; D remains ambiguous. DNA for the CDR3: TGTGCCAGCAGTCGCGAATCTACAGATACGCAGTATTTT. The encoded protein is CASSRESTDTQYF. Supplemented by reference TRBV2 and TRBJ2-3, the full variable domain reads EPEVTQTPSHQVTQMGQEVILRCVPISNHLYFYWYRQILGQKVEFLVSFYNNEISEKSEIFDDQFSVERPDGSNFTLKIRSTKLEDSAMYFCASSRESTDTQYFGPGTRLTVL.